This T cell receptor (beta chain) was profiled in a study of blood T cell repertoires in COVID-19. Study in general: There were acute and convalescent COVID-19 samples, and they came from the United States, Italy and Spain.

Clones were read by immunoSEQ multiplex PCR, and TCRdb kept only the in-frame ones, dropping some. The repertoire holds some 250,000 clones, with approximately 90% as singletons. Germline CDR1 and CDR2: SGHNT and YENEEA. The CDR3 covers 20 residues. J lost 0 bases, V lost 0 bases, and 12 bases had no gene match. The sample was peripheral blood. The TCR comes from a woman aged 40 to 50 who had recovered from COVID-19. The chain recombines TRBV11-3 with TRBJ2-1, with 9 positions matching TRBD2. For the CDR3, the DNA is TGTGCCAGCAGCTTAGATTGGGGTAGCGGGAGTCTGTCCTCCTACAATGAGCAGTTCTTC. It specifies CASSLDWGSGSLSSYNEQFF.